This TCR beta chain was captured by sequencing in a study of blood T cell repertoires in COVID-19. Study in general: The origin of the acute and convalescent COVID-19 samples was the United States, Italy and Spain.

Libraries were prepared by immunoSEQ multiplex PCR; TCRdb keeps only in-frame clonotypes and omits some of them. The sample includes roughly 200,000 clones, around 85% of them seen just once. CDR3 size: 17 residues. Germline CDR1 is SEHNR and CDR2 is FQNEAQ (reference sequence). V shed 0 bases, J shed 4 bases, and the junction held 10 bases outside the gene matches. This clone was seen only once. The chain uses TRBV7-9 and TRBJ1-2, with TRBD1 matching 8 bases. The sequencing input was PBMCs or T cells enriched from blood (not recorded which). The receptor was isolated from a man aged 40-55 years who had recovered from COVID-19. The CDR3 DNA follows: TGTGCCAGCAGCTTAGCTGGTAAGGGACAGGAGAGCTATGGCTACACCTTC. Its translation is CASSLAGKGQESYGYTF.